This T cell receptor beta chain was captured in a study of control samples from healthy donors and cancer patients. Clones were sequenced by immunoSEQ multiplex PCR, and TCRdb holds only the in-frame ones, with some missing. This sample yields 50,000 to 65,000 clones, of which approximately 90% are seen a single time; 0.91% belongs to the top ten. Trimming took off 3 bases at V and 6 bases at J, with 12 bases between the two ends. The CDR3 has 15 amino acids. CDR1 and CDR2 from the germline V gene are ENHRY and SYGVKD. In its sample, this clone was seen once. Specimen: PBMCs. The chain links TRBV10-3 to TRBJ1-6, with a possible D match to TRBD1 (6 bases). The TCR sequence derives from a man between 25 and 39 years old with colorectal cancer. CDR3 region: CAISDGGRGNSPLHF. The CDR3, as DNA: TGTGCCATCAGTGACGGGGGCAGGGGTAATTCACCCCTCCACTTT.